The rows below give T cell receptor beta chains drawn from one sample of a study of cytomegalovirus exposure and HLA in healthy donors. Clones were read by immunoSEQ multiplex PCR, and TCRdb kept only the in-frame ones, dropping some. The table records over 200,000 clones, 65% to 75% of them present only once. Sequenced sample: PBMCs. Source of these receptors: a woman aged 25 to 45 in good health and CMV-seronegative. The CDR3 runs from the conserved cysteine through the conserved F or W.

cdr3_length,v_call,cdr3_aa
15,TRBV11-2,CASSPRDRLNSPLNF
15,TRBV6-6,CASSLNFPVADTQYF
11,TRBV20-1,CSARGALQQYF
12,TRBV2,CASSHSRYEQYF
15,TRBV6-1,CASAPPSSTVYGYTF
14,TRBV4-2,CASSQPASGNIQYF
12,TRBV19,CASRGVNTEAFF
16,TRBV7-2,CASSQGLAGRTDTQYF
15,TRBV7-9,CASSLEVIATDTQYF
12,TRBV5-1,CASSLSQNEQFF
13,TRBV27,CASSYRVNYGYTF
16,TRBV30,CAWSVGHRSSGNTIYF
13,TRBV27,CASSPVAYNEQFF
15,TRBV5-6,CASTQGGGAQETQYF
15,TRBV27,CASSPQGAGAGELFF
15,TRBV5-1,CASSESGGGTDTQYF
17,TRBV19,CASSITGTGGLNEKLFF
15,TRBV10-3,CAISDALPGQVLYTF
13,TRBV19,CASSTGLTGELFF
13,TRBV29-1,CSVGTGGDYGYTF
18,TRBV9,CASSEDRGTSGRADTQYF
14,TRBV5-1,CASSLRSGKETQYF
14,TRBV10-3,CATQDRGSTDTQYF
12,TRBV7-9,CSSSLGGGKLFF